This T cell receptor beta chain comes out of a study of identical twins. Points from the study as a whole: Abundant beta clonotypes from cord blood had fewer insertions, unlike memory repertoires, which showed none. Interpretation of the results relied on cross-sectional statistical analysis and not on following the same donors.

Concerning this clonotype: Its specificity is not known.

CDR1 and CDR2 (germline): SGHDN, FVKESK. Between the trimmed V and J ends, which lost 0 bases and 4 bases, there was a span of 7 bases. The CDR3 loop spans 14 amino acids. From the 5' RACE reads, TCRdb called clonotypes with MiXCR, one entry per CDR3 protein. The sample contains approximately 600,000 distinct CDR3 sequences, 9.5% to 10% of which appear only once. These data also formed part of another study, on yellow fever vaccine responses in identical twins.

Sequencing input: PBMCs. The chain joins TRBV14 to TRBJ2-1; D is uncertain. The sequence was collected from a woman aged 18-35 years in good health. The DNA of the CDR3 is TGTGCCAGCAGCCAAGACGGCGGTTACAATGAGCAGTTCTTC. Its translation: CASSQDGGYNEQFF.